The 9 T cell receptor beta chains below were found in one sample sequenced in a study of Tregs in tolerant kidney transplant recipients (dated by TCRdb to between 2018 and 2020). Library construction relied on the immunoSEQ multiplex PCR assay. Held by TCRdb, this immuneACCESS table contains in-frame sequences only and omits some clones. Under half of the omission traces to an unresolved V gene where checked; the cause of the rest is unknown. In this sample the table shows tens of thousands of clones, about 89% of which occur a single time. The ten top clones hold about 0.76% of the sample. Input material: Tregs from blood. These receptors were obtained from a human donor in good health.

The DNA for the CDR3 is TGTGCCAGCAGCGTAGTCGGCAGGGGGGCGGCTGGGCAGTTCTTC. This encodes CASSVVGRGAAGQFF. This chain joins TRBV9 and TRBJ2-1, with TRBD1 as a possible D gene (7 bases). Germline loops: CDR1 SGDLS, CDR2 YYNGEE. The CDR3 covers 15 residues. The ends were cut back, 0 bases at V and 12 bases at J, with 19 bases in the middle.

The CDR3 reads CASSVDVGNEQYF. As DNA, the CDR3 is TGTGCCAGCAGCGTAGATGTAGGGAACGAGCAGTACTTC. This chain joins TRBV9 and TRBJ2-7; unclear D gene. Per germline, CDR1 SGDLS and CDR2 YYNGEE. The CDR3 length is 13 residues. V was pared by 0 bases and J by 5 bases, with 9 bases between. Full variable domain (rest looked up from reference TRBV9 and TRBJ2-7): DSGVTQTPKHLITATGQRVTLRCSPRSGDLSVYWYQQSLDQGLQFLIQYYNGEERAKGNILERFSAQQFPDLHSELNLSSLELGDSALYFCASSVDVGNEQYFGPGTRLTVT.

The J gene is TRBJ1-2, the V gene TRBV7-9, with 7 nucleotides matching TRBD1. V lost 2 bases and J lost 1; bases outside the gene matches: 7. Germline V gene data show CDR1 as SEHNR and CDR2 as FQNEAQ (reference sequence). The CDR3 has 16 amino acids. The CDR3 loop reads CASSLSGTEGNYGYTF. CDR3 nucleotides: TGTGCCAGCAGCTTAAGCGGGACAGAGGGTAACTATGGCTACACCTTC.

The J gene is TRBJ1-5, the V gene TRBV28; possible D gene TRBD1, 6 bases. The CDR3 length is 14 residues. Germline-derived CDR1 and CDR2 are MDHEN and SYDVKM. V lost 9 bases and J 3 bases, leaving 15 bases between the germline ends. The CDR3 loop is CASRRRGLNQPQHF. The CDR3, as DNA: TGTGCCAGTCGCCGCAGGGGACTCAATCAGCCCCAGCATTTT. Full variable domain (remainder filled in from reference TRBV28 and TRBJ1-5): DVKVTQSSRYLVKRTGEKVFLECVQDMDHENMFWYRQDPGLGLRLIYFSYDVKMKEKGDIPEGYSVSREKKERFSLILESASTNQTSMYLCASRRRGLNQPQHFGDGTRLSIL.

The chain recombines TRBV18 with TRBJ1-3, with D unclear. Germline CDR1 KGHSH, CDR2 LQKENI. The CDR3 contains 13 residues. Deletions cut 7 bases from V and 0 bases from J, with 7 bases between. For the CDR3, the DNA is TGTGCCAGCTTGCCCTTCTCTGGAAACACCATATATTTT. This gives the protein CASLPFSGNTIYF.

The chain links TRBV10-2 to TRBJ2-1; D might be TRBD2 (5 bases). Germline values: CDR1 WSHSY, CDR2 SAAADI. This CDR3 has 11 amino acids. V lost 7 bases and J lost 6, with 7 bases in between. CDR3 in amino acids: CASMRVNEQFF. The CDR3, as DNA: TGCGCCAGCATGAGGGTCAATGAGCAGTTCTTC.

Written as DNA, the CDR3 is TGTGCCAGCAGTTACTCTGGAGTCCGAATGAACACTGAAGCTTTCTTT. Its protein is CASSYSGVRMNTEAFF. The chain joins TRBV6-5 to TRBJ1-1; no clear D gene. V lost 0 bases to trimming and J lost 0 bases, with 11 bases between them. Germline CDR1 MNHEY, CDR2 SVGAGI. This CDR3 has 16 residues.

The chain joins TRBV9 to TRBJ2-3; D tentatively fits TRBD1 or TRBD2 (6 bases each). The CDR3 loop spans 16 amino acids. In germline, CDR1 is SGDLS, CDR2 YYNGEE. Between the trimmed V and J ends, which lost 1 base and 5 bases, there was a span of 17 bases. Here the CDR3 reads CASSVRGDRAGDTQYF. Written as DNA, the CDR3 is TGTGCCAGCAGCGTAAGGGGGGATCGGGCAGGAGATACGCAGTATTTT.

The chain employs TRBV19 and TRBJ2-1; D remains unclear. This CDR3 is built from 11 residues. V lost 5 bases to trimming and J lost 5 bases, with 4 bases between them. Looked up from germline, CDR1 is LNHDA and CDR2 is SQIVND (reference sequence). CDR3 amino acids: CASSVNNEQFF. CDR3 nucleotides: TGTGCCAGTAGTGTGAACAATGAGCAGTTCTTC. The variable domain in full, completed from reference TRBV19 and TRBJ2-1, reads DGGITQSPKYLFRKEGQNVTLSCEQNLNHDAMYWYRQDPGQGLRLIYYSQIVNDFQKGDIAEGYSVSREKKESFPLTVTSAQKNPTAFYLCASSVNNEQFFGPGTRLTVL.